This TCR beta chain was captured by sequencing in a study of T-cell memory formation after mild COVID-19. Study results and limitations: Researchers found some responding clones in pre-infection memory, a sign that cross-reactive memory joined. Contracting CD8+ clones were enriched in EMRA, CD4+ mainly in CM and EM.

Comments on this clonotype: What it binds is not known.

TCRdb called the 5' RACE reads again in MiXCR, with one record for every CDR3 protein. The sample includes hundreds of thousands of distinct CDR3 sequences, 23% of them seen just once. Trimming took 7 bases from V and 5 from J, leaving 24 bases between them. Germline assignment: CDR1 SNHLY and CDR2 FYNNEI. This CDR3 comprises 17 residues. The specimen was PBMCs or a T cell subset sorted from them (not recorded which). This chain connects TRBV2 to TRBJ2-1; D might be TRBD1 or TRBD2, each matching 6 bases. The sequence derives from an adult woman who had mild COVID-19 (a few samples of this study predate the infection). Cell type and time point are not known. The CDR3 sequence: CASNPRGTAPGDNEQFF. CDR3 coding DNA: TGTGCCAGCAACCCCCGGGGGACTGCCCCAGGGGACAATGAGCAGTTCTTC.